This TCR beta chain was sequenced in a study of technical replicates of blood from a few donors. The V and J ends lost 4 bases and 0 bases respectively, with 5 bases between them. The CDR3 has 13 residues. From germline, CDR1 is MRHNA and CDR2 SNTAGT. Data came from immunoSEQ multiplex PCR; TCRdb stores just in-frame clones and leaves some out. The repertoire holds more than 65,000 clones, with around nine tenths as singletons. Input material: PBMCs. The clonotype originates from a human donor in good health. Some clones in this sample may be carry-over from other donors' samples. The chain couples TRBV6-4 to TRBJ2-3, with D tentatively TRBD2 (5 bases). CDR3: CASSGGSTDTQYF. Here the CDR3 DNA reads TGTGCCAGCAGTGGCGGGAGCACAGATACGCAGTATTTT.